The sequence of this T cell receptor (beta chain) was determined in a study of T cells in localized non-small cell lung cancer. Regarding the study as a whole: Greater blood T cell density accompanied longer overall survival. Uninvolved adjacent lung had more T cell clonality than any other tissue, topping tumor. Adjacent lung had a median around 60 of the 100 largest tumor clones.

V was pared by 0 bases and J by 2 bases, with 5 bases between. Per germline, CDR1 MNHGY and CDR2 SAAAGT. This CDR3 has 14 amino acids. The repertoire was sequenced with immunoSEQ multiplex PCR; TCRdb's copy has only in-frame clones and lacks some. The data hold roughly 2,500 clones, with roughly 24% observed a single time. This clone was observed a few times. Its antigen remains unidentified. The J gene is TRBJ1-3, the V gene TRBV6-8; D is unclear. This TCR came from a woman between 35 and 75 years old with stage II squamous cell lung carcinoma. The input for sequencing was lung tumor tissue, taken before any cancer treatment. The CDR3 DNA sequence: TGTGCCAGCAGTTACTCGCCGGCTGGAAACACCATATATTTT. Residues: CASSYSPAGNTIYF.